This T cell receptor beta chain was retrieved from a study of regulatory T cells in long-lasting Graves disease. V was shortened by 5 bases and J by 4 bases, with 16 bases between the two germline ends. CDR3 length: 15 residues. The germline V gene has CDR1 SGHTA and CDR2 FQGNSA. Study results and caveats: Peripheral blood, not thyroid tissue, was the sole material studied. Favoring TRBV28, TRBJ1-2 and TRBJ2-5 was a feature seen in persistent disease. New patients shared more than 950 public clonotypes, and persistent patients shared more, with approximately 2,600.

Ten or more counts support this clonotype. The antigen is unknown. Time point defined: newly diagnosed GD, antithyroid drugs for less than 3 months. Researchers made the TCR library from RNA that was extracted from PBMCs. Arm-PCR of CDR3 regions and iRepertoire HTBI primers were the basis on which TCR beta libraries were built. Each CDR3 protein is one row after TCRdb ran MiXCR on the multiplex PCR reads. The sample contains hundreds of thousands of distinct CDR3 sequences, less than 20% of which appear only once. V usage is TRBV7-2 and J usage is TRBJ2-3; D may be TRBD2 (6 bases). This TCR was sampled from a female donor with Graves disease. The sample in question was peripheral blood mononuclear cells (PBMCs), obtained at new diagnosis, from a patient treated with antithyroid drugs. CDR3: CASSVRDGGADTQYF. In nucleotides, the CDR3 is TGTGCCAGCAGCGTCCGGGACGGAGGGGCAGATACGCAGTATTTT.